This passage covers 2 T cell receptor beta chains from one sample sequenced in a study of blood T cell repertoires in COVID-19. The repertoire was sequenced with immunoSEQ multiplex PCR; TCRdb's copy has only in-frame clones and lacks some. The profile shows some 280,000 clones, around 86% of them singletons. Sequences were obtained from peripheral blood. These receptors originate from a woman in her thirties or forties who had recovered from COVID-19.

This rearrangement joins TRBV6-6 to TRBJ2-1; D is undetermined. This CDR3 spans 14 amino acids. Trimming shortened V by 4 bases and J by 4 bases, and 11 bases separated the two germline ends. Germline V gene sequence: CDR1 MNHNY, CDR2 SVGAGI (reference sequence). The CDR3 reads CASSSKSRYNEQFF. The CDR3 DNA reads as TGTGCCAGCAGTTCAAAGTCCAGGTACAATGAGCAGTTCTTC.

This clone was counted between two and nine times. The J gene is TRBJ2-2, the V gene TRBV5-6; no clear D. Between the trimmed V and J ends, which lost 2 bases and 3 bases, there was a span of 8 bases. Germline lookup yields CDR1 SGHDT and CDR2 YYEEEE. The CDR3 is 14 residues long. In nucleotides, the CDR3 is TGTGCCAGCAGCTTCACACAGTACACCGGGGAGCTGTTTTTT. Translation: CASSFTQYTGELFF. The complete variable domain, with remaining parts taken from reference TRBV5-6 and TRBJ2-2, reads DAGVTQSPTHLIKTRGQQVTLRCSPKSGHDTVSWYQQALGQGPQFIFQYYEEEERQRGNFPDRFSGHQFPNYSSELNVNALLLGDSALYLCASSFTQYTGELFFGEGSRLTVL.